This T cell receptor (beta chain) emerged from a study of OX40 agonist ivuxolimab in advanced cancers. Across the study: Intravenous ivuxolimab at 0.01 to 10 mg/kg was given to patients every 2 weeks. Therapy given before enrollment (anti-PD-1, anti-PD-L1 or anti-CTLA-4) was allowed, and around 44% had some.

Losses at the gene ends were 8 bases for V and 6 bases for J; bases not matched to a gene: 4. CDR1 is SGHNT, CDR2 YENEEA, per germline. The CDR3 consists of 11 residues. Some clones are missing from TCRdb's copy, which holds only in-frame ones; the method was immunoSEQ multiplex PCR. Of 70,000 to 100,000 clones listed, roughly 90% were seen once; the top ten hold around 0.4%. The V call is TRBV11-3, the J call TRBJ2-7, with TRBD1 identical over 7 bases. The receptor was derived from an adult with an advanced solid tumor such as melanoma, head and neck, liver or kidney cancer. The sample consisted of CD4+ or CD8+ T cells sorted from blood, taken in a trial of the OX40 agonist ivuxolimab. The DNA for the CDR3 is TGTGCCAGCCGACAGGGCCCCGAGCAGTACTTC. It specifies CASRQGPEQYF. The full variable domain, rest sourced from reference TRBV11-3 and TRBJ2-7, is EAGVVQSPRYKIIEKKQPVAFWCNPISGHNTLYWYLQNLGQGPELLIRYENEEAVDDSQLPKDRFSAERLKGVDSTLKIQPAELGDSAVYLCASRQGPEQYFGPGTRLTVT.